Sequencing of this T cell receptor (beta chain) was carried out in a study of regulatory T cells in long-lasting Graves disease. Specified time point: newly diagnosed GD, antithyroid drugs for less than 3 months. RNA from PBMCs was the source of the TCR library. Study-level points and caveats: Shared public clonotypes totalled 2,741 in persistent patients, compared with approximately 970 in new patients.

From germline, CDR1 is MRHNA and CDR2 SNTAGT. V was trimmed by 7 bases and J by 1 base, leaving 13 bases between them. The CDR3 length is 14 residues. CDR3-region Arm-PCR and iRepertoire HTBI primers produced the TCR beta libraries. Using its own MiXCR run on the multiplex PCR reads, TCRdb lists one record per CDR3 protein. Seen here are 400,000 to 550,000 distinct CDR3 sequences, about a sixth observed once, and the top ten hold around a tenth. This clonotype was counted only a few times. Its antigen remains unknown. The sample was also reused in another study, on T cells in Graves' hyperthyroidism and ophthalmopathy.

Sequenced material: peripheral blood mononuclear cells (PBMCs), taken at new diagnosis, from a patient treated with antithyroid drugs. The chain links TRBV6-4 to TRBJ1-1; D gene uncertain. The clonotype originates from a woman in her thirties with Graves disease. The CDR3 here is CASTASPGNTEAFF. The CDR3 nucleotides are TGTGCCAGCACTGCTTCCCCGGGGAACACTGAAGCTTTCTTT.